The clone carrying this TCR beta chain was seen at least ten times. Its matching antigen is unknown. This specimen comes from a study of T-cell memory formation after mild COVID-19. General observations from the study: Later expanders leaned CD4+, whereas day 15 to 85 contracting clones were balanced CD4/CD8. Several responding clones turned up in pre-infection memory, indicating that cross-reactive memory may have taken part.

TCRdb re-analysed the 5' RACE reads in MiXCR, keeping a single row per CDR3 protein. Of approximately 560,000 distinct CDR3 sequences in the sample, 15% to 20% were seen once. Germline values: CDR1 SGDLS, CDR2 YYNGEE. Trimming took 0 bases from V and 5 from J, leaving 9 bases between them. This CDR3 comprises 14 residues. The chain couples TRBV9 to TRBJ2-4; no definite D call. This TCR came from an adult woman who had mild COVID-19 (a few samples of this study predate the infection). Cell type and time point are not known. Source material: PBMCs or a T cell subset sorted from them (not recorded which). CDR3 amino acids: CASSVGTVENIQYF. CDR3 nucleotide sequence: TGTGCCAGCAGCGTAGGTACAGTGGAAAACATTCAGTACTTC.